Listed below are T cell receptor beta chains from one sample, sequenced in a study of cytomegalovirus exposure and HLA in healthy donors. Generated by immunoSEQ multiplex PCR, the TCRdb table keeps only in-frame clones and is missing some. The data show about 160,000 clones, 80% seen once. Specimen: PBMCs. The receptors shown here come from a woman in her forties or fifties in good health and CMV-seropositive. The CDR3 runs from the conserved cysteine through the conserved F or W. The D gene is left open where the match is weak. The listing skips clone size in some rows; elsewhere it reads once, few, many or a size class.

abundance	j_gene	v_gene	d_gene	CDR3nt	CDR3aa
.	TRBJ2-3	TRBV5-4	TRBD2	TGTGCCAGCAGCTTGGTGGTACTAGCGGGGAGGGTAGGTGGGACAGATACGCAGTATTTT	CASSLVVLAGRVGGTDTQYF
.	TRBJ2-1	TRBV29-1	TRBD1	TGCAGCTACCCGGGACAGGTTTACAATGAGCAGTTCTTC	CSYPGQVYNEQFF
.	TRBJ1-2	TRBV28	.	TGTGCCAGCAGTTTCGGCACAGCATATGGCTACACCTTC	CASSFGTAYGYTF
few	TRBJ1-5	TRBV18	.	TGTGCCAGCTCATCAACAGGGCAAGCTGGCAATCAGCCCCAGCATTTT	CASSSTGQAGNQPQHF
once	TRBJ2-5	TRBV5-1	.	TGCGCCAGCAGCTCAGAGGGTCGAGAGACCCAGTACTTC	CASSSEGRETQYF
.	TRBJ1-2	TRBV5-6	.	TGTGCCAGCAGCTTCAGGGCCCACTATGGCTACACCTTC	CASSFRAHYGYTF
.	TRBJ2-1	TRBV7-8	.	TGTGCCAGCAGCGACAGGACCTACAATGAGCAGTTCTTC	CASSDRTYNEQFF
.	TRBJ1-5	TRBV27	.	TGTGCCAGCAGTCGTGGGGCAGGGACATCTGGCGGCCAGCCCCAGCATTTT	CASSRGAGTSGGQPQHF
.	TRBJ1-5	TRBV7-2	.	TGTGCCAGCAGCTTTTCCAATAATCAGCCCCAGCATTTT	CASSFSNNQPQHF
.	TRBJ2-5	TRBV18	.	TGTGCCAGCTCACAAACAACAGGGTTTAAAGAGACCCAGTACTTC	CASSQTTGFKETQYF
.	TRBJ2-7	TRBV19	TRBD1	TGTGCCAGTAGTAGATACCATGGACAGGGGTCCTACGAGCAGTACTTC	CASSRYHGQGSYEQYF
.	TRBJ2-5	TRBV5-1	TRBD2	TGCGCCAGCAGCTTGCGAAGCGGGGGTCAAGAGACCCAGTACTTC	CASSLRSGGQETQYF
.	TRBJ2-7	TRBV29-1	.	TGCAGCGTTAGTCACGGTGCCGAGCAGTACTTC	CSVSHGAEQYF
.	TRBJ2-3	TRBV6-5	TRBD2	TGTGCCAGAGAGCGGGAGGGCCCCGCAGATACGCAGTATTTT	CAREREGPADTQYF
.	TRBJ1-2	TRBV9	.	TGTGCCAGCAGCGTAGGAGCGTTGAGGGCTGTATCTAACTATGGCTACACCTTC	CASSVGALRAVSNYGYTF
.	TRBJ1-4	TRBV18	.	TGTGCCAGCTCACCACCACGGTTTCAGGGGAAGAATGAAAAACTGTTTTTT	CASSPPRFQGKNEKLFF
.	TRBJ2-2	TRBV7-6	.	TGTGCCAGCAGCTTAGTGGGTGGGGCTGTGATCACCGGGGAGCTGTTTTTT	CASSLVGGAVITGELFF
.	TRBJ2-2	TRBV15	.	TGTGCCACCAGCAGAGATCGAACAGCTGGGGAGCTGTTTTTT	CATSRDRTAGELFF
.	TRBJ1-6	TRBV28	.	TGTGCCAGCAGTTTAATGACAGGCAATTCACCCCTCCACTTT	CASSLMTGNSPLHF
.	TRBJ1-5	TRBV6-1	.	TGTGCCAGCAGTGAGACGAGGGATCAGCCCCAGCATTTT	CASSETRDQPQHF
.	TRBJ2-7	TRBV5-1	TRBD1	TGCGCCAGCAGCTTAGGGACAGGGGGGTACGAGCAGTACTTC	CASSLGTGGYEQYF
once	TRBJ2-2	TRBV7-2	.	TGTGCCAGCAGCAGGCTGGGGGGGGCCCTGAACACCGGGGAGCTGTTTTTT	CASSRLGGALNTGELFF
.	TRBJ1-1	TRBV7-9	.	TGTGCCAGCAGCTTCATACGAGTTAGCATGAACACTGAAGCTTTCTTT	CASSFIRVSMNTEAFF
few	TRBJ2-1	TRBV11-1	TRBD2	TGTGCCAGCAGTAGACTAGCGGGTTTTAGCTCCTACAATGAGCAGTTCTTC	CASSRLAGFSSYNEQFF
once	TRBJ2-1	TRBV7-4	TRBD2	TGTGCCAGCAGCTACGGACTAGCGGGGGGTGTTGAGCAGTTCTTC	CASSYGLAGGVEQFF
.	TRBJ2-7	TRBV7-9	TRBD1	TGTGCCAGCAGCCACCCCGGGACAGAGGGCTACGAGCAGTACTTC	CASSHPGTEGYEQYF
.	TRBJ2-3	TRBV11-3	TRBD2	TGTGCCAGCAGCTTAGTGCTAGCGGGAGCCTCTACGCAGTATTTT	CASSLVLAGASTQYF
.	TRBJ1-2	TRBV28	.	TGTGCCAGCACTACTGCTAACTATGGCTACACCTTC	CASTTANYGYTF
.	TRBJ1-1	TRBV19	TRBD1	TGTGCCAGTAGTTTTCGGGACAGGCTTGAAGCTTTCTTT	CASSFRDRLEAFF
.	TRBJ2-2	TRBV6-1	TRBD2	TGTGCCAGCAGTCCGGGGGGATCGAACACCGGGGAGCTGTTTTTT	CASSPGGSNTGELFF
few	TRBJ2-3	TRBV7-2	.	TGTGCCAGCAGCTCGGCAGGGTTCACAGATACGCAGTATTTT	CASSSAGFTDTQYF
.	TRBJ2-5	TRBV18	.	TGTGCCAGCTCTCGTACGACAGTCGGGAGCCCGGGGGAGACCCAGTACTTC	CASSRTTVGSPGETQYF
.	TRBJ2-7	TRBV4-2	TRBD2	TGTGCCAGCAGCCAAGGAGCGGGGTCGACCTACGAGCAGTACTTC	CASSQGAGSTYEQYF
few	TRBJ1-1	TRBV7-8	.	TGTGCCAGCAGCTTGCAGGAGAACACTGAAGCTTTCTTT	CASSLQENTEAFF
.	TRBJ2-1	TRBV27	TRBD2	TGTGCCAGCAGCCAGCTAGCGGGAGGTCGTAATGAGCAGTTCTTC	CASSQLAGGRNEQFF